This T cell receptor (beta chain) was identified during a study of Ad26.COV2.S vaccination and SARS-CoV-2 variants. Specified treatment: approximately 18 received Ad26.COV2.S at low or high dose, single or two shots; about 5 received placebo; per-sample allocation not given. On day 63 after the first injection, vaccine and placebo recipients gave samples. Libraries were prepared by immunoSEQ multiplex PCR; TCRdb keeps only in-frame clonotypes and omits some of them. This sample yields almost 400,000 clones, of which 89% are seen a single time; 1.5% to 2% belongs to the top ten. CDR1 and CDR2 (germline): SGHNT, YYREEE (reference sequence). This CDR3 region has 14 residues. Deletions cut 0 bases from V and 2 bases from J, with 8 bases between.

The sample was peripheral blood, taken in a trial of Ad26.COV2.S vaccine versus placebo. The rearrangement links TRBV5-4 to TRBJ1-1; D unresolved. This sequence was found in a person aged 18 to 65 who received the Ad26.COV2.S COVID-19 vaccine or a placebo. The CDR3 bases are TGTGCCAGCAGCTTGGCCAGGCCAAACACTGAAGCTTTCTTT. It yields the protein CASSLARPNTEAFF.